Here is one TCR beta chain with its context. Profiling relied on immunoSEQ multiplex PCR, and the TCRdb table lists in-frame clones only, not all of them. The sample carries around 120,000 clones, approximately 80% recorded once. The data stem from a study of radiation and T cells in renal cell carcinoma. Indicated time point: blood 2 weeks post-SBRT. As to treatment: 15 Gy SBRT to primary tumor, nephrectomy 4 weeks later. Blood was sampled at baseline, 2 weeks and 4 weeks after SBRT. The clonotype was recovered from a woman in her sixties with renal cell carcinoma. Specimen: blood, collected from a patient whose treatment included radiotherapy and nephrectomy.

The CDR3 is CSVDGNTEAFF. CDR3 DNA: TGCAGCGTTGACGGGAACACTGAAGCTTTCTTT. V usage is TRBV29-1 and J usage is TRBJ1-1, with D hard to call. V lost 3 bases and J lost 1, with 3 bases in between. In germline, CDR1 is SQVTM, CDR2 ANQGSEA. This CDR3 contains 11 residues.